Following are 2 T cell receptor beta chains from one sample sequenced in a study of blood T cell repertoires in COVID-19. This table comes from immunoSEQ multiplex PCR, and its TCRdb copy is limited to in-frame clones, with some not included. This table has hundreds of thousands of clones, approximately 85% appearing once. Sequencing was carried out using peripheral blood. These receptors were taken from a man aged 18 to 29 with active or convalescent COVID-19.

The V gene is TRBV5-1, the J gene TRBJ2-1; 10 nucleotides agree with TRBD2. V lost 1 base to trimming and J lost 4 bases; unmatched junction nucleotides: 2. This CDR3 region has 15 residues. In germline, CDR1 is SGHRS, CDR2 YFSETQ. The CDR3 protein is CASSLIAGGYNEQFF. In DNA form, the CDR3 reads TGCGCCAGCAGCTTGATAGCGGGGGGTTACAATGAGCAGTTCTTC.

The V and J genes are TRBV14 and TRBJ1-2; TRBD1 matches 7 bases. Germline CDR1 reads SGHDN; CDR2 reads FVKESK. With 2 bases clipped from V and 5 bases from J, the junction kept 5 bases outside the gene matches. The length of the CDR3 is 14 residues. CDR3 sequence reads: CASSQTGAGYGYTF. The CDR3 nucleotides are TGTGCCAGCAGCCAAACAGGGGCGGGTTATGGCTACACCTTC.